The 26 T cell receptor beta chains listed next were all sequenced from one sample in a study of PD-1 blockade in classical Hodgkin lymphoma. Profiling relied on immunoSEQ multiplex PCR, and the TCRdb table lists in-frame clones only, not all of them. The data contain tens of thousands of clones, about 88% of them singletons. There was relapse after autologous stem cell transplantation in every patient, and there was variation in brentuximab vedotin exposure. The source material was peripheral blood mononuclear cells (PBMCs), sampled at baseline. Receptor source: a human donor with classical Hodgkin lymphoma.

V gene TRBV4-1 combines with J gene TRBJ2-1; a weak D match, TRBD2 (6 bases). The CDR3 length is 16 residues. Between the trimmed V and J ends, which lost 0 bases and 0 bases, there was a span of 9 bases. Per germline, CDR1 MGHRA and CDR2 YSYEKL. Here the CDR3 reads CASSQEGTSSYNEQFF. The CDR3 DNA follows: TGCGCCAGCAGCCAAGAGGGGACTTCCTCCTACAATGAGCAGTTCTTC.

The chain links TRBV5-5 to TRBJ2-7, with D maybe TRBD1 (6 bases). The CDR3 is 13 amino acids. V lost 4 bases and J 7 bases, leaving 15 bases between the germline ends. CDR1 is SGHKS and CDR2 is YYEKEE in the germline V gene (reference sequence). DNA for the CDR3: TGTGCCAGCAGCGGGGGACACTTTGTGGAGCAGTACTTC. Its translation: CASSGGHFVEQYF.

V usage is TRBV19 and J usage is TRBJ1-5; D remains unclear. The CDR3 spans 14 residues. The V gene lost 6 bases and the J gene lost 10 bases, with 19 bases spanning the gap. Germline CDR1 and CDR2: LNHDA and SQIVND (reference sequence). CDR3 nucleotide sequence: TGTGCCAGTAGCACCACGGGGAATTCAAGTCCCCAGCATTTT. It codes for CASSTTGNSSPQHF.

This rearrangement joins TRBV19 to TRBJ2-3; TRBD1 matches at 8 bases. The CDR3 is 15 amino acids. J lost 1 base, V lost 5 bases, and 5 bases had no gene match. Germline CDR1 and CDR2: LNHDA and SQIVND (reference sequence). The chain's CDR3 is CASSWTGFGTDTQYF. The CDR3 nucleotides are TGTGCCAGTAGTTGGACAGGGTTTGGCACAGATACGCAGTATTTT.

CDR3 coding DNA: TGCGCCAGCAGCCAAGTCGGGGGTGACGAGCAGTACTTC. Protein product: CASSQVGGDEQYF. The rearrangement joins TRBV4-1 to TRBJ2-7; D perhaps matches TRBD2 (6 bases). Germline CDR1 MGHRA, CDR2 YSYEKL. The V and J ends lost 1 base and 5 bases respectively, with 9 bases between them. The CDR3 extends over 13 amino acids.

J is TRBJ2-5 and V is TRBV5-1; the match to TRBD2 covers 11 bases. The V and J ends lost 4 bases and 4 bases, in that order; junction bases with no gene match: 6. Germline CDR1 and CDR2: SGHRS and YFSETQ. The CDR3 is made up of 15 amino acids. The CDR3 coding sequence is TGCGCCAGCAGCCCAACGGGGACTAGCGGAGAGACCCAGTACTTC. Its translation is CASSPTGTSGETQYF.

The chain combines TRBV9 with TRBJ2-2; 9 bases fit TRBD2. There are 17 residues in the CDR3. Per the germline V gene, CDR1 is SGDLS and CDR2 is YYNGEE. V lost 0 bases, J lost 0 bases, and 3 bases stayed unmatched. The CDR3 loop reads CASSVAASGTNTGELFF. CDR3 sequence (DNA): TGTGCCAGCAGCGTAGCGGCTAGCGGGACGAACACCGGGGAGCTGTTTTTT.

The chain is built from TRBV27 and TRBJ1-2; D gene uncertain. This CDR3 is built from 17 residues. The V gene's germline CDR1 is MNHEY and CDR2 SMNVEV (reference sequence). V was cut by 5 bases and J by 4 bases, with 23 bases left in between. CDR3 coding DNA: TGTGCCAGCAGTCCCCTCCGGGCTCTCAGAGCGGCCTATGGCTACACCTTC. This translates into CASSPLRALRAAYGYTF.

The chain has TRBV21-1 and TRBJ1-5; the DNA was not compared with TRBD1, the D call given in the table. TRBV21-1 is designated a pseudogene. This CDR3 has 19 residues. CDR3 in amino acids: CASSKERQDREPSNQPQHF. CDR3 nucleotides: TGTGCCAGCAGCAAAGAGCGCCAGGACAGGGAGCCTTCCAATCAGCCCCAGCATTTT.

This chain uses TRBV7-2 with TRBJ2-3, with D possibly TRBD2 on 5 matching bases. The germline gives CDR1 SGHTA, CDR2 FQGNSA. CDR3 length equals 14 residues. The V end lost 0 bases, the J end lost 1 base, and 5 bases lay between the germline ends. The CDR3 spells CASSLASGTDTQYF. For the CDR3, the DNA is TGTGCCAGCAGCTTAGCTAGCGGCACAGATACGCAGTATTTT.

The rearrangement joins TRBV19 to TRBJ2-7, with D maybe TRBD2 (5 bases). This CDR3 has 14 residues. V was shortened by 1 base and J by 0 bases, with 7 bases between the two germline ends. Per germline, CDR1 LNHDA and CDR2 SQIVND (reference sequence). This chain's CDR3 is CASSIVGSSYEQYF. As DNA, the CDR3 is TGTGCCAGTAGTATAGTGGGGAGCTCCTACGAGCAGTACTTC.

This chain connects TRBV19 to TRBJ2-2; TRBD2 might be the D (5 bases). V lost 4 bases and J lost 7, with 16 bases in between. The CDR3 is 15 residues long. Germline-derived CDR1 and CDR2 are LNHDA and SQIVND (reference sequence). The CDR3, as DNA: TGTGCCAGTAGTACCCCCGGGAAGATTCACGGGGAGCTGTTTTTT. It translates to CASSTPGKIHGELFF.

This clone was counted a few times. This sequence joins TRBV10-1 and TRBJ2-7; 10 bases are a match to TRBD2. The CDR3 is made up of 16 amino acids. Trimming at V came to 2 bases and at J to 5 bases, leaving 9 bases not matched to a gene. Germline CDR1 and CDR2: WNHNN and SYGVQD (reference sequence). As DNA, the CDR3 is TGCGCCAGCAGTGAGCCCAGCGGGAGGGCCACCCACGAGCAGTACTTC. The encoded protein is CASSEPSGRATHEQYF.

CDR3 residues: CASSQDRGGTGELFF. CDR3 bases: TGTGCCAGCAGCCAAGATAGGGGAGGAACCGGGGAGCTGTTTTTT. The chain joins TRBV4-2 to TRBJ2-2; possibly TRBD2 for D (6 bases). Germline-derived CDR1 and CDR2 are LGHNA and YNFKEQ. V dropped 0 bases and J dropped 5 bases, with 10 bases sitting between them. The CDR3 loop spans 15 amino acids.

The chain recombines TRBV28 with TRBJ2-7, with 9 positions matching TRBD1. The CDR3 runs to 17 residues. From germline, CDR1 is MDHEN and CDR2 SYDVKM. V lost 2 bases and J lost 3; bases outside the gene matches: 11. The DNA of the CDR3 is TGTGCCAGCAGTTTACCAAAGGACAGGGGAATTTACTACGAGCAGTACTTC. It yields the protein CASSLPKDRGIYYEQYF.

V usage is TRBV19 and J usage is TRBJ1-5, with 10 bases fitting TRBD1. Germline-derived CDR1 and CDR2 are LNHDA and SQIVND (reference sequence). V lost 7 bases to trimming and J lost 0 bases; unmatched junction nucleotides: 9. The CDR3 has 17 residues. CDR3 nucleotides: TGTGCCAGTACAAGACAGGGGGCAGGATATAGCAATCAGCCCCAGCATTTT. As protein: CASTRQGAGYSNQPQHF.

V gene TRBV28 combines with J gene TRBJ1-5; D call uncertain. Per the germline V gene, CDR1 is MDHEN and CDR2 is SYDVKM. V lost 5 bases, J lost 1 base, and 9 bases lay in between. The length of the CDR3 is 14 residues. CDR3 sequence (DNA): TGTGCCAGCAGTCTGACAAGAAGCAATCAGCCCCAGCATTTT. Amino acid sequence: CASSLTRSNQPQHF.

This chain links TRBV11-2 with TRBJ2-1, with no clear D. The CDR3 totals 12 residues. V lost 5 bases, J lost 8 bases, and 10 bases lay in between. The germline gives CDR1 SGHAT, CDR2 FQNNGV. Written as DNA, the CDR3 is TGTGCCAGCAGCCCCCAGCACCATGAGCAGTTCTTC. Translating gives CASSPQHHEQFF.

This chain links TRBV28 with TRBJ1-6; no definite D call. Germline V gene lookup returns CDR1 MDHEN and CDR2 SYDVKM. The CDR3 spans 12 residues. V lost 8 bases to trimming and J lost 9 bases, with 11 bases between them. CDR3 bases: TGTGCCAGCTGGACTAGAACTTCACCCCTCCACTTT. It is translated as CASWTRTSPLHF.

The chain joins TRBV5-1 to TRBJ2-3; 9 bases are a match to TRBD2. The trim removed 0 bases at V and 5 bases at J, leaving 7 bases unmatched. The CDR3 extends over 16 amino acids. Germline CDR1 SGHRS, CDR2 YFSETQ. CDR3 nucleotide sequence: TGCGCCAGCAGCTTGGGCGGGGGGGCCAAGAAAGATACGCAGTATTTT. Translated: CASSLGGGAKKDTQYF.

This clone was observed once. The gene calls are TRBV4-1 and TRBJ1-4; D gene unclear. V lost 0 bases to trimming and J lost 2 bases, with 7 bases between them. The CDR3 length is 15 residues. Germline assignment: CDR1 MGHRA and CDR2 YSYEKL. CDR3 sequence reads: CASSQEEGTNEKLFF. The CDR3 DNA sequence: TGCGCCAGCAGCCAAGAGGAAGGTACTAATGAAAAACTGTTTTTT.

This clone was observed a single time. The chain combines TRBV5-1 with TRBJ2-1, with TRBD2 as a possible D gene (6 bases). Germline assignment: CDR1 SGHRS and CDR2 YFSETQ. V gave up 1 base and J gave up 7 bases, with 15 bases separating them. The CDR3 is 15 amino acids. Written as DNA, the CDR3 is TGCGCCAGCAGCTTGAAAGGCGGGGCGGTGAATGAGCAGTTCTTC. Protein: CASSLKGGAVNEQFF.

The V gene is TRBV5-1, the J gene TRBJ1-1, with 8 nucleotides matching TRBD1. This CDR3 contains 15 residues. Germline lookup yields CDR1 SGHRS and CDR2 YFSETQ. The V segment lost 2 bases and the J segment 1 base; nucleotides outside the gene matches: 4. The CDR3 protein is CASSFGRGPNTEAFF. DNA for the CDR3: TGCGCCAGCAGCTTCGGCAGGGGGCCGAACACTGAAGCTTTCTTT.

The gene calls are TRBV11-2 and TRBJ1-4; 7 bases fit TRBD1. J lost 4 bases, V lost 5 bases, and 4 bases had no gene match. CDR1 and CDR2 (germline): SGHAT, FQNNGV. This CDR3 contains 14 residues. The CDR3 DNA reads TGTGCCAGCAGCCTAAGGGGGCTTAATGAAAAACTGTTTTTT. Translating it yields CASSLRGLNEKLFF.

This chain connects TRBV28 to TRBJ2-3, with TRBD2 matching over 11 bases. Trimming removed 5 bases from V and 3 bases from J; junction bases left unmatched: 13. Germline assignment: CDR1 MDHEN and CDR2 SYDVKM. The CDR3 runs to 18 residues. CDR3 nucleotide sequence: TGTGCCAGCAGTCCGCGAGGAATAGCGGGGGGGCCGACAGATACGCAGTATTTT. Translation gives CASSPRGIAGGPTDTQYF.

The chain has TRBV9 and TRBJ2-1, with 9 bases identical to TRBD2. The CDR3 consists of 16 residues. Unmatched junction bases numbered 2, after V lost 0 bases and J lost 1 base. Germline lookup yields CDR1 SGDLS and CDR2 YYNGEE. The CDR3, as DNA: TGTGCCAGCAGCGTAGGAACTAGCGGGTCCTACAATGAGCAGTTCTTC. This gives the protein CASSVGTSGSYNEQFF.